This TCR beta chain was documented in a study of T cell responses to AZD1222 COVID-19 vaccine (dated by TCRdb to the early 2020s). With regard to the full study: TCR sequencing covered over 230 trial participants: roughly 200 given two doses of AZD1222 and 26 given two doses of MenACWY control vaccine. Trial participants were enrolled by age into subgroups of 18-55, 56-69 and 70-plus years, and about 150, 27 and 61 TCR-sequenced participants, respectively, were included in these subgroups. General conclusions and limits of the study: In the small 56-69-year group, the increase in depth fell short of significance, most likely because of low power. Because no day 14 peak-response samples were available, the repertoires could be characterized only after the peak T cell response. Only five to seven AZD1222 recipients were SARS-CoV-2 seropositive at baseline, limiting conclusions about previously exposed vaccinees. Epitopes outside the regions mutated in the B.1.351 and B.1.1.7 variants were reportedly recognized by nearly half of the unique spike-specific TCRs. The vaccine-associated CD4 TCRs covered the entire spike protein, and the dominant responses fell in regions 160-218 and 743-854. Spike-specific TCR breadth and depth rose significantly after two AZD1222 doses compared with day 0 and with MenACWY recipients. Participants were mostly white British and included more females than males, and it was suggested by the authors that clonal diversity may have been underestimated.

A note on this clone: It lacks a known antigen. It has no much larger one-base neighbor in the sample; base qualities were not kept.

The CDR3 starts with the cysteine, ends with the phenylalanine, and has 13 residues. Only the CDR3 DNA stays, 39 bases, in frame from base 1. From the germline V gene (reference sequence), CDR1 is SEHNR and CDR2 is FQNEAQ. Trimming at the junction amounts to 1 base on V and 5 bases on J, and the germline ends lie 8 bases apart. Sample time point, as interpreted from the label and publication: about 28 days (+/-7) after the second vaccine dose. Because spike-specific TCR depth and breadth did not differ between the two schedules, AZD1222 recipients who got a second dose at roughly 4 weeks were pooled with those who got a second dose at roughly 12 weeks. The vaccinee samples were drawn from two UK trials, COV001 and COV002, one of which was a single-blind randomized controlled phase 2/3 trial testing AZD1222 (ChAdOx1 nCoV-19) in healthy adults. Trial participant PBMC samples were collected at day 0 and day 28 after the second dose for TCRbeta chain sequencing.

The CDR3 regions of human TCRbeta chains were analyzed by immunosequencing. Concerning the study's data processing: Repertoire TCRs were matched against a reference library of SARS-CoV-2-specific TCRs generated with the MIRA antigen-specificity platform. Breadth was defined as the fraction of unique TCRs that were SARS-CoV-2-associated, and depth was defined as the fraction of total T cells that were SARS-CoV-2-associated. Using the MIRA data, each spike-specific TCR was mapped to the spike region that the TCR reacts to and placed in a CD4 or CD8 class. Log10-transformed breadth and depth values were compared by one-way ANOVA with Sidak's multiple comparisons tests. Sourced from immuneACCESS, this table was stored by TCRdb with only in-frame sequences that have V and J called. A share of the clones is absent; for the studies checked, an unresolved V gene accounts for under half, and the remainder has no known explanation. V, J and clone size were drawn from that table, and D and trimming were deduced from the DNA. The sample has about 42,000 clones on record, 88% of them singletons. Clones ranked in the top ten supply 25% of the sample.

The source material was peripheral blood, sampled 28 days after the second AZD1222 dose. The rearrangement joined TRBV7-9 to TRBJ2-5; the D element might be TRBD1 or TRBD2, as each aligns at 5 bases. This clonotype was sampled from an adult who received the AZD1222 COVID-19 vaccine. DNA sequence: TGTGCCAGCAGCTTAGAGGGACGGGAGACCCAGTACTTC. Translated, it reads CASSLEGRETQYF.